The 14 T cell receptor beta chains presented below share a single source sample, sequenced in a study of T-cell memory formation after mild COVID-19. TCRdb reanalysed the 5' RACE reads using MiXCR and keeps one entry per CDR3 protein. The table records 250,000 to 300,000 distinct CDR3 sequences, under 8.5% of them present only once. Sequenced: PBMCs or a T cell subset sorted from them (not recorded which). Every receptor here comes from a man between 18 and 35 years old who had mild COVID-19 (a few samples of this study predate the infection). Cell type and time point are not known.

This clonotype has more than one count but fewer than ten. This CDR3 reads CASTRQGTDTQYF. The CDR3 DNA sequence: TGCGCCAGCACTCGACAGGGGACAGATACGCAGTATTTT. The V and J genes are TRBV5-1 and TRBJ2-3, with 8 bases lining up with TRBD1. CDR3 size: 13 residues. Per germline, CDR1 SGHRS and CDR2 YFSETQ. J lost 3 bases, V lost 6 bases, and 3 bases had no gene match.

The chain carries TRBV30 and TRBJ2-7; D perhaps matches TRBD1 (5 bases). Trimming cost V 1 base and J 10 bases, with 17 bases left between them. The V gene's germline CDR1 is GTSNPN and CDR2 SVGIG (reference sequence). CDR3 length: 13 residues. CDR3: CAWSGQPPGLQYF. CDR3 nucleotide sequence: TGTGCCTGGAGTGGACAGCCCCCTGGATTACAGTACTTC.

This clonotype was observed a few times. The V call is TRBV2, the J call TRBJ2-2; the D is unclear. The CDR3 totals 10 residues. Germline V gene sequence: CDR1 SNHLY, CDR2 FYNNEI. The V and J ends lost 8 bases and 9 bases respectively, with 7 bases between them. The CDR3 coding sequence is TGTGCCAGCGAGTTGAGGGAGCTGTTTTTT. Amino acids: CASELRELFF. Together with reference TRBV2 and TRBJ2-2, the CDR3 gives the full variable domain: EPEVTQTPSHQVTQMGQEVILRCVPISNHLYFYWYRQILGQKVEFLVSFYNNEISEKSEIFDDQFSVERPDGSNFTLKIRSTKLEDSAMYFCASELRELFFGEGSRLTVL.

This chain links TRBV18 with TRBJ2-6; D is unclear. Trimming shortened V by 6 bases and J by 1 base, and 22 bases separated the two germline ends. Germline CDR1 KGHSH, CDR2 LQKENI. The CDR3 is 19 amino acids. The CDR3 coding sequence is TGTGCCAGCTCCGCCTGGCTGGAGCAGGCATGGTCTGGGGCCAACGTCCTGACTTTC. Its protein product is CASSAWLEQAWSGANVLTF.

This clonotype was seen many times. The chain employs TRBV4-2 and TRBJ1-1; the D is unclear. The V end was cut by 1 base, the J end by 3 bases, with 6 bases between. Germline CDR1 and CDR2: LGHNA and YNFKEQ. The CDR3 runs to 13 residues. CDR3 in DNA: TGTGCCAGCAGCCAAGCCAGCTACACTGAAGCTTTCTTT. Translated, it gives CASSQASYTEAFF.

The CDR3 reads CASSPSSAYEQYV. In DNA form, the CDR3 reads TGTGCCAGCAGCCCTAGTTCGGCCTACGAGCAGTACGTC. The chain joins TRBV6-2 or TRBV6-3 to TRBJ2-7; no definite D call. Trimming cost V 6 bases and J 2 bases, with 11 bases left between them. From germline, CDR1 is MNHEY and CDR2 SVGEGT. CDR3 length equals 13 residues.

This clonotype was picked up a small number of times. V usage is TRBV4-3 and J usage is TRBJ2-1; 13 bases map to TRBD2. CDR1 is LGHNA and CDR2 is YSLEER in the germline V gene. Trimming at V came to 0 bases and at J to 6 bases, leaving 5 bases not matched to a gene. The CDR3 loop spans 17 amino acids. This CDR3 reads CASSQDPGLAGVNEQFF. CDR3 DNA: TGCGCCAGCAGCCAAGACCCCGGACTAGCGGGAGTCAATGAGCAGTTCTTC.

V and J are TRBV5-1 and TRBJ2-5; 7 bases fit TRBD1. In germline, CDR1 is SGHRS, CDR2 YFSETQ. J was trimmed by 3 bases and V by 5 bases; bases with no gene match: 4. This CDR3 region has 13 residues. CDR3 DNA: TGCGCCAGCAGATCCACAGGGGAAGAGACCCAGTACTTC. It yields the protein CASRSTGEETQYF.

There are a few counts of this clonotype. The chain joins TRBV20-1 to TRBJ1-6; TRBD1 aligns across 7 bases. Losses at the gene ends were 3 bases for V and 8 bases for J; bases not matched to a gene: 4. Germline V gene lookup returns CDR1 DFQATT and CDR2 SNEGSKA (reference sequence). The CDR3 covers 13 residues. The CDR3, as DNA: TGCAGTGCTAGGACAGGGATTGATTCACCCCTCCACTTT. Translating it yields CSARTGIDSPLHF.

The rearrangement uses TRBV6-6 and TRBJ2-7; no reliable D call. The CDR3 totals 13 residues. CDR1 and CDR2 from the germline V gene are MNHNY and SVGAGI (reference sequence). The germline V and J ends were trimmed by 3 bases and 0 bases, with 6 bases remaining between them. The CDR3 spells CASSYDNSYEQYV. Here the CDR3 DNA reads TGTGCCAGCAGTTATGACAACTCCTACGAGCAGTACGTC.

The J gene is TRBJ2-5, the V gene TRBV25-1, with TRBD1 matching over 8 bases. V shed 3 bases and J 5 bases; nucleotides not matched to a gene: 8. This CDR3 contains 15 residues. Germline V gives CDR1 MGHDK, CDR2 SYGVNS. CDR3 residues: CASSDPGRGLETQYF. CDR3 sequence (DNA): TGTGCCAGCAGTGACCCTGGCAGGGGGCTTGAGACCCAGTACTTC.

This clonotype was detected many times. V gene TRBV12-3 or TRBV12-4 combines with J gene TRBJ2-5; 8 nucleotides align to TRBD1. After removal of 1 base from V and 4 bases from J, the junction contained 8 bases not matched to a gene. The CDR3 length is 16 residues. The CDR3 protein is CASSLVAGGRGETQYF. CDR3 in DNA: TGTGCCAGCAGTTTAGTAGCAGGGGGCAGGGGAGAGACCCAGTACTTC.

The CDR3 loop is CASSHGQGALNTEAFF. The DNA of the CDR3 is TGCGCCAGCAGCCATGGACAGGGAGCCTTGAACACTGAAGCTTTCTTT. The J gene is TRBJ1-1, the V gene TRBV4-1; 8 positions match TRBD1. This CDR3 is 16 amino acids long. The J segment lost 0 bases and the V segment lost 3 bases, leaving 6 bases of the junction unmatched. Per the germline V gene, CDR1 is MGHRA and CDR2 is YSYEKL.

The chain couples TRBV7-9 to TRBJ2-3, with TRBD2 matching 7 bases. Losses at the gene ends were 1 base for V and 4 bases for J; bases not matched to a gene: 5. This CDR3 region has 15 residues. The germline V gene encodes CDR1 SEHNR and CDR2 FQNEAQ (reference sequence). The DNA of the CDR3 is TGTGCCAGCAGCTTAGGGGCTAGCGGCGCAGATACGCAGTATTTT. Encoded protein: CASSLGASGADTQYF.